These T cell receptor beta chains were read from a single sample in a study of early T cells in non-severe SARS-CoV-2 infection. TCRdb ran MiXCR on the 5' RACE reads and lists one entry per CDR3 protein. Of about 70,000 distinct CDR3 sequences listed, 9.5% to 15% are singletons. This material consisted of whole blood, taken at baseline. Receptor source: an adult who was a healthcare worker with PCR-confirmed SARS-CoV-2 infection or an uninfected control (not recorded which). The donor label of this sample is uncertain. The CDR3 runs from the conserved cysteine through the conserved F or W. A D gene is named only where the DNA matches it firmly. Where a row states a size, it is once, few, many or the class of an expanded clone; other rows omit it.

TRBV4-3,.,.,TRBJ2-5,CASSQGSQGRRETQYF,TGCGCCAGCAGCCAAGGGTCACAGGGTCGCCGGGAGACCCAGTACTTC
TRBV27,TRBD1,.,TRBJ1-1,CASSLGGQGEAFF,TGTGCCAGCAGTTTAGGAGGACAGGGTGAAGCTTTCTTT
TRBV7-9,.,.,TRBJ2-2,CASSSSWNGELFF,TGTGCCAGCAGCTCCTCCTGGAACGGGGAGCTGTTTTTT
TRBV5-5,.,many,TRBJ2-1,CASSLKVSNEQFF,TGTGCCAGCAGCTTAAAGGTGTCCAATGAGCAGTTCTTC
TRBV29-1,.,many,TRBJ1-5,CTGGKREDNQPQHF,TGCACCGGGGGGAAGCGGGAGGACAATCAGCCCCAGCATTTT
TRBV20-1,TRBD2,many,TRBJ2-3,CSAELAGPTDTQYF,TGCAGTGCGGAACTAGCGGGGCCCACAGATACGCAGTATTTT
TRBV6-2/TRBV6-3,.,.,TRBJ1-5,CASNEQGSNQPQHF,TGTGCCAGCAATGAACAGGGTTCTAATCAGCCCCAGCATTTT
TRBV6-5,TRBD2,many,TRBJ2-3,CASSGVGLVSHSDTDTQYF,TGTGCCAGCAGTGGCGTGGGACTAGTTTCCCATTCTGACACAGATACGCAGTATTTT
TRBV11-2,.,many,TRBJ2-5,CASSRLAQGTQETQYF,TGTGCCAGCAGCCGGCTAGCGCAAGGAACTCAAGAGACCCAGTACTTC
TRBV12-5,TRBD1,.,TRBJ1-4,CASGLWDRDEKLFF,TGTGCTAGTGGTTTGTGGGACAGGGACGAAAAACTGTTTTTT
TRBV5-4,.,many,TRBJ2-3,CASSFGPDTQYF,TGTGCCAGCAGCTTCGGCCCAGATACGCAGTATTTT
TRBV12-3/TRBV12-4,.,many,TRBJ1-2,CASSLGAGAYGYTF,TGTGCCAGCAGTTTAGGGGCAGGGGCCTATGGCTACACCTTC
TRBV4-3,TRBD2,few,TRBJ2-1,CASSQYIAGGYNEQFF,TGCGCCAGCAGCCAATACATAGCGGGGGGTTACAATGAGCAGTTCTTC
TRBV20-1,TRBD2,.,TRBJ2-7,CSARSPLTSGRASEQYF,TGCAGTGCTAGATCCCCCCTGACTAGCGGGAGGGCCAGCGAGCAGTACTTC
TRBV5-5,.,few,TRBJ1-1,CASSLGSEAFF,TGTGCCAGCAGCTTGGGTTCTGAAGCTTTCTTT
TRBV5-1,TRBD1,.,TRBJ1-6,CASSMIPTGGESPLHF,TGCGCCAGCAGCATGATACCGACAGGGGGAGAATCACCCCTCCACTTT